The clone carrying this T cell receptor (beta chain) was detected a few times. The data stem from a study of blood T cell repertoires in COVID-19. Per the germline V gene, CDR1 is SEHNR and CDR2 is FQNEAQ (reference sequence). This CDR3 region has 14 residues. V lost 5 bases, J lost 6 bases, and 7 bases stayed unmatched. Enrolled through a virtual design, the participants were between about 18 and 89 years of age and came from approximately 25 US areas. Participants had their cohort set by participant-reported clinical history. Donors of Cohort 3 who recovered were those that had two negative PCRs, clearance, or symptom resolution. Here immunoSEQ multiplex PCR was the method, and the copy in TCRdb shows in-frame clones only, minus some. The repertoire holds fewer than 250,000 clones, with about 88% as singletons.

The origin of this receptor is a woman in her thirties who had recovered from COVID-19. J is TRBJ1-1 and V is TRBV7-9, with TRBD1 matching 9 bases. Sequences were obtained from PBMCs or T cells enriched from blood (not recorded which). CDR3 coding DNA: TGTGCCAGCAGCCCAGAATGGACAGGGGCTGAAGCTTTCTTT. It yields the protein CASSPEWTGAEAFF. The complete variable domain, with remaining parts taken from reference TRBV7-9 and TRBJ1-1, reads DTGVSQNPRHKITKRGQNVTFRCDPISEHNRLYWYRQTLGQGPEFLTYFQNEAQLEKSRLLSDRFSAERPKGSFSTLEIQRTEQGDSAMYLCASSPEWTGAEAFFGQGTRLTVV.